This entry features one T cell receptor (beta chain) sequence. Losses at the gene ends were 0 bases for V and 4 bases for J; bases not matched to a gene: 9. Germline CDR1 reads SGDLS; CDR2 reads YYNGEE. This CDR3 is built from 17 residues. This record belongs to a study of blood T cells in healthy people across ages. Primed by a sample-barcoded 5' primer and a J-beta primer mix, a second PCR proceeded for about 7 to 12 cycles. From the 5' RACE reads, TCRdb called clonotypes with MiXCR, one entry per CDR3 protein. The sample lists approximately 780,000 distinct CDR3 sequences, around 25% occurring once. Separately, the same data were catalogued under a study of T cells of mothers and their children.

This clonotype was obtained from a boy younger than 18 in good health. The sample was blood. The chain links TRBV9 to TRBJ2-1; 8 nucleotides match TRBD1. CDR3 protein: CASSVGSGQEAYNEQFF. In nucleotides, the CDR3 is TGTGCCAGCAGCGTAGGCTCGGGACAGGAGGCTTACAATGAGCAGTTCTTC.